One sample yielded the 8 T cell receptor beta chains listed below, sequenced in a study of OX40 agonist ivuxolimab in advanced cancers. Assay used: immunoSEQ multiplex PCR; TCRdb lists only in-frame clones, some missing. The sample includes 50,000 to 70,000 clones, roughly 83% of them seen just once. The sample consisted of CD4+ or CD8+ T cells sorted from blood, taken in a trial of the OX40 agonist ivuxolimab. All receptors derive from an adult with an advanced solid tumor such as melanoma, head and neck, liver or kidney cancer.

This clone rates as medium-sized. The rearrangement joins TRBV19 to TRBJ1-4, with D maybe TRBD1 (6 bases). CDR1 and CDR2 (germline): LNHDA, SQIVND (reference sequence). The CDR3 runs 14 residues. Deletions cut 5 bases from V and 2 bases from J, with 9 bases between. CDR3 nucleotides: TGTGCCAGTAGTGGACAGACGACTAATGAAAAACTGTTTTTT. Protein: CASSGQTTNEKLFF.

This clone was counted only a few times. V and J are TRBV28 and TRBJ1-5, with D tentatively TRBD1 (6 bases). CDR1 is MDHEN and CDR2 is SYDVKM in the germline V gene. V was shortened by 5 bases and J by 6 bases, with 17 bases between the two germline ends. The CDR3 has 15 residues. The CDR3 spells CASSTGGGGSQPQHF. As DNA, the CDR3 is TGTGCCAGCAGTACTGGGGGAGGGGGTAGTCAGCCCCAGCATTTT.

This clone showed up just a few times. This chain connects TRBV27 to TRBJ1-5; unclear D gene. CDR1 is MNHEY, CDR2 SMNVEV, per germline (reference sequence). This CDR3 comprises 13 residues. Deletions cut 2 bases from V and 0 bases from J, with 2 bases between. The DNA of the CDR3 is TGTGCCAGCAGTTTACGTAGCAATCAGCCCCAGCATTTT. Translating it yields CASSLRSNQPQHF.

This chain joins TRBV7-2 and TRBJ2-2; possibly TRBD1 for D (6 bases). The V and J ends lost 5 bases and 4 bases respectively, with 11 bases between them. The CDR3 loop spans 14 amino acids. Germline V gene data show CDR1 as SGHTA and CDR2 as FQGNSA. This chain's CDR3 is CASSPGVGTGELFF. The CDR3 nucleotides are TGTGCCAGCAGCCCAGGGGTGGGCACCGGGGAGCTGTTTTTT.

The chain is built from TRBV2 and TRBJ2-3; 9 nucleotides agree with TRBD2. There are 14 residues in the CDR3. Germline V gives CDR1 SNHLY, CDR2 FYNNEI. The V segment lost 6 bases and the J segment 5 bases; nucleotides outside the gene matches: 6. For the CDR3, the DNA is TGTGCCAGCAGAGTAGCGGGGGCTATAGATACGCAGTATTTT. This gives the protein CASRVAGAIDTQYF.

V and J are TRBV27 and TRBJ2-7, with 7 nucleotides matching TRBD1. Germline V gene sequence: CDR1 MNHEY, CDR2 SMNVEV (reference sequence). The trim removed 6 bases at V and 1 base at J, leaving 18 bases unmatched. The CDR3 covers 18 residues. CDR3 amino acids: CASRRRDRDSTASYEQYF. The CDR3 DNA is TGTGCCAGCAGACGCCGGGACAGAGACTCCACCGCTTCCTACGAGCAGTACTTC.

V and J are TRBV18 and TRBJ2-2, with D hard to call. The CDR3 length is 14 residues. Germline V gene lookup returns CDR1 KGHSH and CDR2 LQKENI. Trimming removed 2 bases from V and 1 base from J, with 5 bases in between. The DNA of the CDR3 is TGTGCCAGCTCACCAAGTAGGAACACCGGGGAGCTGTTTTTT. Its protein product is CASSPSRNTGELFF.

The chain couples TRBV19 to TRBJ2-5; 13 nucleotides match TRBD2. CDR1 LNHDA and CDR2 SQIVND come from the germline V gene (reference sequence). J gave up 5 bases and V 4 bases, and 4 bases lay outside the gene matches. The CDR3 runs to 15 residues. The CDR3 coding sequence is TGTGCCAGTAGTAGCGGGACTAGCGGGGCTGAGACCCAGTACTTC. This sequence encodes CASSSGTSGAETQYF.